This is a list of T cell receptor beta chains from one sample in a study of identical twins. TCRdb ran MiXCR on the 5' RACE reads and lists one entry per CDR3 protein. Of some 560,000 distinct CDR3 sequences in the sample, over 8.5% were seen once. This sample also appeared in a second study, on yellow fever vaccine responses in identical twins.

The sample comprised PBMCs. The receptors were gathered from a woman between 18 and 30 years old in good health. The conserved cysteine and the conserved F or W are not part of the CDR3 here. D genes are given only for firm matches.

J	D	V	CDR3
TRBJ1-6	.	TRBV7-9	ASIGQSSYNSPLH
TRBJ1-2	.	TRBV27	ASSFGSGYGYT
TRBJ1-5	.	TRBV5-1	ASSLTGAGNQPQH
TRBJ2-3	TRBD2	TRBV2	ASSGFGLASPDTQY
TRBJ1-6	.	TRBV18	ASSPLREPNSPLH
TRBJ2-2	.	TRBV7-9	ASSFGLQNRDGELF
TRBJ2-7	.	TRBV28	ASRSRGGSYEQY
TRBJ1-1	TRBD1	TRBV4-1	ASSQEDRLDTEAF
TRBJ2-1	TRBD2	TRBV3-1	ASSQRTSGNEQF
TRBJ2-5	TRBD2	TRBV2	ASRSWTGAGLGKTQY
TRBJ2-2	TRBD2	TRBV12-3/TRBV12-4	ASSFLAGGLLVTGELF
TRBJ2-1	.	TRBV7-2	ASSLTPGGQTYNEQF
TRBJ2-7	.	TRBV11-2	ASSPDWGQY
TRBJ2-7	TRBD2	TRBV7-2	ASSLGLADTYEQY
TRBJ2-5	TRBD2	TRBV24-1	ATSDPGLADLGETQY
TRBJ1-1	.	TRBV3-1	ASSVTGTEAF
TRBJ2-7	TRBD1	TRBV9	ANSESSGQGMYEQY
TRBJ2-7	.	TRBV27	ASSPRTPSVGQY
TRBJ2-1	.	TRBV6-2/TRBV6-3	ASSYMGLEQF
TRBJ2-2	TRBD2	TRBV13	ASSPMGLAGSATGELF
TRBJ2-1	.	TRBV29-1	SGKRAYNELF
TRBJ2-3	.	TRBV20-1	SARDVGSGGDTQY
TRBJ1-1	.	TRBV20-1	SASFLKAGTGGTEAF
TRBJ2-3	.	TRBV4-3	ASSQDRITNTQY
TRBJ2-7	.	TRBV4-3	ASSQVLGSYSYEQY
TRBJ2-1	TRBD2	TRBV23-1	ASSQTSGGGNEQF
TRBJ2-7	TRBD1	TRBV28	VWDRGAYEQY
TRBJ2-7	.	TRBV12-3/TRBV12-4	ASTDRGLYEQY
TRBJ2-1	TRBD1	TRBV25-1	ASSDRTGGSEQF
TRBJ2-7	TRBD2	TRBV29-1	SVGGGREQY
TRBJ2-7	.	TRBV5-1	ASSLGDGFFYEQY
TRBJ2-1	TRBD2	TRBV4-3	ASSQRPSGRNDEQF
TRBJ2-2	TRBD2	TRBV11-2	ASSRTGLAGTFANTGELF